The 23 T cell receptor beta chains presented below share a single source sample, sequenced in a study of T cell repertoires in cytomegalovirus infection. No antigen has been identified for these receptors. TCRdb called the reads again in MiXCR, with one record for every CDR3 protein. The table records tens of thousands of distinct CDR3 sequences, roughly 20% of them present only once. Source material: PBMCs, sequenced either directly or after in vitro stimulation (not recorded which). The receptors originated from a human donor in good health (CMV status not recorded). Some clones in this sample may be carry-over from other donors' samples.

The CDR3 DNA is TGTGCCAGTAGTCTGGCGACTAGCGGCTGGAATGAGCAGTTCTTC. Translation: CASSLATSGWNEQFF. The V call is TRBV19, the J call TRBJ2-1, with 9 bases aligning to TRBD2. Germline V gene lookup returns CDR1 LNHDA and CDR2 SQIVND (reference sequence). The J segment lost 7 bases and the V segment lost 5 bases, leaving 9 bases of the junction unmatched. The CDR3 consists of 15 residues.

This clonotype was detected a few times. The V and J genes are TRBV5-1 and TRBJ2-3; TRBD2 matches 11 bases. CDR1 and CDR2 from the germline V gene are SGHRS and YFSETQ. The CDR3 runs to 18 residues. J lost 5 bases, V lost 4 bases, and 15 bases had no gene match. The CDR3 loop reads CASSQRSLAGGARDTQYF. Written as DNA, the CDR3 is TGCGCCAGCAGCCAACGAAGCCTAGCGGGAGGAGCAAGAGATACGCAGTATTTT.

This clonotype was seen at least ten times. The chain couples TRBV7-9 to TRBJ2-1, with TRBD1 as a possible D gene (7 bases). V was pared by 5 bases and J by 6 bases, with 14 bases between. The CDR3 covers 14 residues. Germline V gene lookup returns CDR1 SEHNR and CDR2 FQNEAQ (reference sequence). This chain's CDR3 is CASSPGGTGNEQFF. CDR3 nucleotides: TGTGCCAGCAGCCCAGGGGGGACGGGCAATGAGCAGTTCTTC.

This clonotype showed up many times. The chain links TRBV7-2 to TRBJ1-3; D gene uncertain. The CDR3 loop spans 14 amino acids. From germline, CDR1 is SGHTA and CDR2 FQGNSA. The V end lost 7 bases, the J end lost 1 base, and 11 bases lay between the germline ends. The CDR3 is CASNQGRSGNTIYF. CDR3 coding DNA: TGTGCCAGCAACCAAGGGAGGTCTGGAAACACCATATATTTT. Full variable domain (remainder filled in from reference TRBV7-2 and TRBJ1-3): GAGVSQSPSNKVTEKGKDVELRCDPISGHTALYWYRQSLGQGLEFLIYFQGNSAPDKSGLPSDRFSAERTGGSVSTLTIQRTQQEDSAVYLCASNQGRSGNTIYFGEGSWLTVV.

This chain joins TRBV5-5 and TRBJ1-1; D gene ambiguous. Trimming removed 2 bases from V and 1 base from J, with 9 bases in between. This CDR3 is built from 14 residues. Per the germline V gene, CDR1 is SGHKS and CDR2 is YYEKEE (reference sequence). The CDR3 spells CASSFGIENTEAFF. For the CDR3, the DNA is TGTGCCAGCAGCTTTGGTATTGAGAACACTGAAGCTTTCTTT.

Worth noting for this clonotype: This may arise from a read error, as a much more abundant clone is one base away. This chain uses TRBV6-1 with TRBJ1-5; unclear D gene. Germline V CDR1 and CDR2: MNHNS, SASEGT. This CDR3 comprises 13 residues. The CDR3 DNA is TGTGCCAGCAGTGAAGTGCGCAAACAGCCCCAGCATTTT. Translating gives CASSEVRKQPQHF.

This clonotype has a count of ten or more. This chain connects TRBV7-9 to TRBJ2-1; the D is unclear. CDR1 is SEHNR, CDR2 FQNEAQ, per germline (reference sequence). This CDR3 has 12 amino acids. Trimming cost V 6 bases and J 8 bases, with 11 bases left between them. The DNA of the CDR3 is TGTGCCAGCAGTTCACCCCCCCATGAGCAGTTCTTC. This codes for CASSSPPHEQFF.

The chain is built from TRBV5-1 and TRBJ2-5, with D tentatively TRBD1 or TRBD2 (5 bases each). The V and J ends lost 3 bases and 2 bases respectively, with 8 bases between them. CDR1 SGHRS and CDR2 YFSETQ come from the germline V gene. CDR3 length: 13 residues. This CDR3 reads CASSSGTQETQYF. CDR3 sequence (DNA): TGCGCCAGCAGCTCCGGGACGCAAGAGACCCAGTACTTC.

This clonotype has a handful of counts. The chain employs TRBV27 and TRBJ1-2; D ambiguous. CDR3 size: 16 residues. Germline CDR1 MNHEY, CDR2 SMNVEV (reference sequence). V was trimmed by 2 bases and J by 4 bases, leaving 17 bases between them. The CDR3 sequence is CASSLQDSIGFYGYTF. CDR3 DNA: TGTGCCAGCAGTTTACAGGACTCCATAGGCTTCTATGGCTACACCTTC.

There are a few counts of this clonotype. The rearrangement joins TRBV4-3 to TRBJ1-4; 8 nucleotides align to TRBD1. The J segment lost 7 bases and the V segment lost 0 bases, leaving 4 bases of the junction unmatched. This CDR3 is built from 15 residues. The germline V gene encodes CDR1 LGHNA and CDR2 YSLEER. The CDR3 region is CASSQDGTGAEKLFF. CDR3 nucleotides: TGCGCCAGCAGCCAAGACGGGACAGGTGCTGAAAAACTGTTTTTT.

This clonotype was picked up many times. V is TRBV12-3 or TRBV12-4 and J is TRBJ1-6; D ambiguous. V was clipped by 8 bases and J by 8 bases, with 10 bases between them. This CDR3 is built from 12 residues. The chain's CDR3 is CASQNPYSPLHF. The CDR3 DNA sequence: TGTGCCAGCCAGAATCCGTATTCACCCCTCCACTTT.

This clonotype is labeled medium-sized. This chain uses TRBV11-3 with TRBJ2-1, with 12 bases aligning to TRBD2. The CDR3 length is 17 residues. V was clipped by 3 bases and J by 7 bases; unmatched bases: 10. The V gene's germline CDR1 is SGHNT and CDR2 YENEEA. The DNA of the CDR3 is TGTGCCAGCAGCTTCAGGTCGGGACTAGCGGGTAGGAATGAGCAGTTCTTC. This translates into CASSFRSGLAGRNEQFF.

Many counts were recorded for this clonotype. The chain has TRBV5-5 and TRBJ1-1; D is perhaps TRBD1 (6 bases). This CDR3 is built from 15 residues. Germline V lookup: CDR1 SGHKS, CDR2 YYEKEE (reference sequence). V gave up 3 bases and J gave up 1 base, with 13 bases separating them. DNA for the CDR3: TGTGCCAGCAGCTCCCCCGACAGGTCGAACACTGAAGCTTTCTTT. Translation gives CASSSPDRSNTEAFF.

This clonotype was counted ten times or more. V gene TRBV12-3 or TRBV12-4 combines with J gene TRBJ1-6; the match to TRBD1 covers 7 bases. With V trimmed by 5 bases and J by 8 bases, 6 bases remained unmatched. CDR3 length: 14 residues. The CDR3 DNA is TGTGCCAGCAGTCAGGGGGGGGGGGATTCACCCCTCCACTTT. Translated, it gives CASSQGGGDSPLHF.

This sequence joins TRBV12-3 or TRBV12-4 and TRBJ2-7, with D perhaps matching TRBD1 or TRBD2 (5 bases each). V lost 3 bases and J lost 4, with 13 bases in between. The CDR3 totals 14 residues. The CDR3 loop reads CASSFGQGPYEQYF. Here the CDR3 DNA reads TGTGCCAGCAGTTTTGGGCAGGGACCTTACGAGCAGTACTTC.

The rearrangement links TRBV7-3 to TRBJ2-3, with 10 bases matching TRBD2. CDR3 length equals 14 residues. Germline trimming cut 5 bases from V and 3 bases from J; bases unmatched to any gene: 2. Per the germline V gene, CDR1 is SGHTA and CDR2 is FQGTGA. CDR3 in DNA: TGTGCCAGCAGCCCGGGACTAGCGACAGATACGCAGTATTTT. Translated, it gives CASSPGLATDTQYF.

This clonotype was counted between two and nine times. The chain combines TRBV2 with TRBJ2-3, with 10 bases aligning to TRBD2. Germline trimming cut 3 bases from V and 2 bases from J; bases unmatched to any gene: 8. Germline lookup yields CDR1 SNHLY and CDR2 FYNNEI. The CDR3 totals 17 residues. DNA of the CDR3: TGTGCCAGCAGTGAGCAGGATAGCGGGGGGTTCACAGATACGCAGTATTTT. Residues: CASSEQDSGGFTDTQYF.

This chain joins TRBV27 and TRBJ2-1; TRBD1 aligns across 9 bases. CDR1 and CDR2 (germline): MNHEY, SMNVEV (reference sequence). V dropped 5 bases and J dropped 7; count of bases not matched to a gene: 9. The CDR3 loop spans 15 amino acids. DNA for the CDR3: TGTGCCAGCAGTGCAACAGGGGGCGTCTTGAATGAGCAGTTCTTC. Amino acids: CASSATGGVLNEQFF.

In its sample, this clonotype is medium-sized. The CDR3 DNA follows: TGTGCCAGCAGTTTAGGGAGCACTGAAGCTTTCTTT. The encoded protein is CASSLGSTEAFF. The chain is built from TRBV12-3 or TRBV12-4 and TRBJ1-1; D gene unclear. The CDR3 runs 12 residues. V lost 1 base and J lost 4, with 4 bases in between.

V gene TRBV20-1 combines with J gene TRBJ2-3; D is possibly TRBD2 (6 bases). Trimming removed 2 bases at V and 5 bases at J, with 11 bases between. In germline, CDR1 is DFQATT, CDR2 SNEGSKA (reference sequence). The CDR3 is 13 residues long. The CDR3 DNA follows: TGCAGTGCTAGAACGGCGGGGCGAGATACGCAGTATTTT. Amino acids: CSARTAGRDTQYF.

This clonotype turned up a few times. This chain uses TRBV11-2 with TRBJ2-1; D might be TRBD2 (7 bases). Trimming pared 4 bases from V and 4 bases from J, leaving 14 bases between. CDR3 size: 15 residues. Germline V gene data show CDR1 as SGHAT and CDR2 as FQNNGV. CDR3 DNA: TGTGCCAGCAGCTATACGGGGGGCACATACAATGAGCAGTTCTTC. Translating it yields CASSYTGGTYNEQFF.

The V and J genes are TRBV20-1 and TRBJ1-6; maybe TRBD1 (6 bases). Looked up from germline, CDR1 is DFQATT and CDR2 is SNEGSKA (reference sequence). Trimming took 0 bases from V and 11 from J, leaving 11 bases between them. The CDR3 totals 13 residues. The CDR3 here is CSARDGGQPPLHF. CDR3 nucleotides: TGCAGTGCTAGAGATGGGGGGCAGCCACCCCTCCACTTT.

This rearrangement joins TRBV11-2 to TRBJ1-1; D remains ambiguous. The CDR3 has 13 amino acids. Trimming cost V 2 bases and J 5 bases, with 9 bases left between them. Per the germline V gene, CDR1 is SGHAT and CDR2 is FQNNGV. In DNA form, the CDR3 reads TGTGCCAGCAGCTTACCCCGAGGGACTGAAGCTTTCTTT. It is translated as CASSLPRGTEAFF.